The source of this T cell receptor (beta chain) is a study of CXCR3-negative and CXCR3-positive naive CD8 T cells. Study context: The TRB read total, 120 million to 150 million, broke down to about 1.5 +/- 0.3 million reads per library.

The CDR3 extends over 16 amino acids. CDR1 is SGHVS, CDR2 FNYEAQ, per germline. The method, 5' RACE with UMI labels, was used to prepare the TRB cDNA libraries. With the 5' RACE reads reprocessed, TCRdb shows one record per CDR3 protein and no DNA. Its listing shows some 22,000 distinct CDR3 sequences. The sequence came from a human donor in good health. Some clones in this sample may be carry-over from other donors' samples. The sample comprised naive CXCR3- CD8+ T cells from blood. Subset of the sample: CD45RO-CCR7+CD27+CD95- naive CD8+ T cells lacking CXCR3 (TNR3-). The genes are TRBV7-6 and TRBJ2-7; with no DNA, the TCRdb D assignment of TRBD1 cannot be verified. The CDR3 here is CASSTGTGVSSYEQYF.